The 28 T cell receptor beta chains below come from one sample, sequenced in a study of CD8+ T cells in alopecia areata. Extracted RNA was reverse transcribed, and the resulting cDNA served as sequencing template. Generated by immunoSEQ multiplex PCR, the TCRdb table keeps only in-frame clones and is missing some. This sample has about 200,000 clones, with roughly three fifths found just once. Sample treatment: oral pan-JAK inhibitor, 5-10 mg twice daily. Specimen: CD4+ T cells sorted from blood, collected at week 4, from a patient treated with tofacitinib. These receptors all come from a human donor with alopecia areata.

This chain uses TRBV30 with TRBJ2-2; 8 bases match TRBD2. J gave up 3 bases and V 3 bases, and 9 bases lay outside the gene matches. Germline V gene sequence: CDR1 GTSNPN, CDR2 SVGIG (reference sequence). The CDR3 is 16 amino acids. CDR3 protein: CAWRGRLATYTGELFF. The CDR3 DNA sequence: TGTGCCTGGAGGGGAAGACTAGCGACGTACACCGGGGAGCTGTTTTTT.

This clone was seen a handful of times. The rearrangement links TRBV30 to TRBJ1-6; D remains unclear. CDR1 is GTSNPN, CDR2 SVGIG, per germline (reference sequence). V lost 1 base, J lost 7 bases, and 11 bases lay in between. The CDR3 loop spans 14 amino acids. The CDR3 reads CAWSDRASNSPLHF. The DNA of the CDR3 is TGTGCCTGGAGTGATCGGGCTTCGAATTCACCCCTCCACTTT.

The chain joins TRBV29-1 to TRBJ2-7; the D is unclear. The germline CDR1 and CDR2 sequences are SQVTM and ANQGSEA. The CDR3 has 14 amino acids. The V end lost 0 bases, the J end lost 7 bases, and 16 bases lay between the germline ends. CDR3 nucleotide sequence: TGCAGCGTTGAAGATGGGCTCGGCCCTGGAGAGCAGTACTTC. This gives the protein CSVEDGLGPGEQYF.

This clone was seen a few times. The V gene is TRBV27, the J gene TRBJ2-7; tentatively, D is TRBD1 (5 bases). The CDR3 runs 16 residues. The germline CDR1 and CDR2 sequences are MNHEY and SMNVEV (reference sequence). V lost 9 bases and J lost 0, with 21 bases in between. The CDR3 spells CARLPRTSGPSYEQYF. The DNA of the CDR3 is TGTGCCAGACTCCCCCGGACATCTGGACCCTCCTACGAGCAGTACTTC.

The genes are TRBV28 and TRBJ1-6; no clear D. CDR1 and CDR2 (germline): MDHEN, SYDVKM. The V gene lost 4 bases and the J gene lost 10 bases, with 5 bases spanning the gap. This CDR3 spans 11 amino acids. In DNA, the CDR3 is TGTGCCAGCAGTTCCGTCTCACCCCTCCACTTT. This codes for CASSSVSPLHF.

The J gene is TRBJ1-6, the V gene TRBV4-2; possibly TRBD1 for D (5 bases). V shed 0 bases and J shed 5 bases, with 11 bases lying between them. This CDR3 region has 16 residues. Germline V gene data show CDR1 as LGHNA and CDR2 as YNFKEQ. For the CDR3, the DNA is TGTGCCAGCAGCCAAGAGACAGAGGGTAATAATTCACCCCTCCACTTT. Translated, it gives CASSQETEGNNSPLHF.

The rearrangement uses TRBV4-1 and TRBJ1-2; D is uncertain. CDR3 length: 14 amino acids. Deletions cut 2 bases from V and 2 bases from J, with 9 bases between. Germline values: CDR1 MGHRA, CDR2 YSYEKL. Written as DNA, the CDR3 is TGCGCCAGCAGCCAATCCAGGATGAACTATGGCTACACCTTC. Protein: CASSQSRMNYGYTF.

This clone was seen a handful of times. This sequence joins TRBV7-2 and TRBJ2-7; maybe TRBD2 (5 bases). Germline CDR1 and CDR2: SGHTA and FQGNSA. The CDR3 contains 13 residues. The V and J ends lost 4 bases and 3 bases respectively, with 10 bases between them. CDR3 sequence reads: CASSSGLGYEQYF. In DNA, the CDR3 is TGTGCCAGCAGCTCCGGACTGGGCTACGAGCAGTACTTC.

A few counts support this clone. The J gene is TRBJ1-3, the V gene TRBV11-2; no firm D call. This CDR3 region has 16 residues. V lost 1 base and J lost 0, with 10 bases in between. Germline V gene lookup returns CDR1 SGHAT and CDR2 FQNNGV. In DNA, the CDR3 is TGTGCCAGCAGCTTAGGGCAGACCGTCTCTGGAAACACCATATATTTT. As protein: CASSLGQTVSGNTIYF. Together with reference TRBV11-2 and TRBJ1-3, the CDR3 gives the full variable domain: EAGVAQSPRYKIIEKRQSVAFWCNPISGHATLYWYQQILGQGPKLLIQFQNNGVVDDSQLPKDRFSAERLKGVDSTLKIQPAKLEDSAVYLCASSLGQTVSGNTIYFGEGSWLTVV.

This CDR3 reads CASSPLRDVGPHYGYTF. The CDR3 DNA sequence: TGTGCCAGCAGCCCGTTACGGGATGTCGGACCGCATTATGGCTACACCTTC. The J gene is TRBJ1-2, the V gene TRBV7-2; D is ambiguous. Germline V CDR1 and CDR2: SGHTA, FQGNSA. The V and J ends lost 5 bases and 5 bases respectively, with 24 bases between them. This CDR3 is 17 amino acids long.

The V and J genes are TRBV2 and TRBJ2-3; TRBD2 aligns across 8 bases. From germline, CDR1 is SNHLY and CDR2 FYNNEI. V was clipped by 9 bases and J by 0 bases; unmatched bases: 5. The CDR3 totals 14 residues. In DNA, the CDR3 is TGTGCCAGTAGCGGGATTCTTAGCACAGATACGCAGTATTTT. This gives the protein CASSGILSTDTQYF.

The rearrangement uses TRBV27 and TRBJ1-5, with 8 bases that match TRBD1. CDR1 is MNHEY, CDR2 SMNVEV, per germline (reference sequence). Unmatched junction bases numbered 5, after V lost 5 bases and J lost 2 bases. This CDR3 contains 15 residues. The CDR3 DNA sequence: TGTGCCAGCAGTGCCAGGGGGCAGGGCAATCAGCCCCAGCATTTT. This translates into CASSARGQGNQPQHF.

This clone has just a few counts. This rearrangement joins TRBV27 to TRBJ2-3, with D tentatively TRBD2 (6 bases). Trimming removed 2 bases at V and 1 base at J, with 13 bases between. Germline V lookup: CDR1 MNHEY, CDR2 SMNVEV (reference sequence). The CDR3 extends over 16 amino acids. The CDR3 sequence is CASSLLGERGTDTQYF. As DNA, the CDR3 is TGTGCCAGCAGTTTACTCGGCGAGCGGGGCACAGATACGCAGTATTTT.

The rearrangement uses TRBV4-1 and TRBJ2-3, with 10 bases matching TRBD2. The CDR3 covers 17 residues. CDR1 and CDR2 from the germline V gene are MGHRA and YSYEKL. The J segment lost 3 bases and the V segment lost 1 base, leaving 7 bases of the junction unmatched. CDR3 bases: TGCGCCAGCAGCCAAGGCCTAGCGGGGGCTACTACAGATACGCAGTATTTT. Encoded protein: CASSQGLAGATTDTQYF.

The chain links TRBV2 to TRBJ2-7, with D possibly TRBD2 on 5 matching bases. The ends were cut back, 6 bases at V and 3 bases at J, with 15 bases in the middle. The CDR3 sequence is 14 residues long. Germline V gives CDR1 SNHLY, CDR2 FYNNEI. CDR3 in DNA: TGTGCCAGCAGGGGGTCCGGGATTTACTACGAGCAGTACTTC. Translated: CASRGSGIYYEQYF.

This clone was counted a few times. The V call is TRBV7-9, the J call TRBJ2-2; no firm D call. CDR3 length: 15 amino acids. Germline CDR1 is SEHNR and CDR2 is FQNEAQ (reference sequence). V was cut by 1 base and J by 2 bases, with 8 bases left in between. CDR3 sequence reads: CASSLGFSNTGELFF. CDR3 in DNA: TGTGCCAGCAGCTTAGGTTTCTCCAACACCGGGGAGCTGTTTTTT.

V gene TRBV27 combines with J gene TRBJ2-5, with 15 bases lining up with TRBD2. Germline V gene sequence: CDR1 MNHEY, CDR2 SMNVEV (reference sequence). CDR3 length: 17 amino acids. The V and J ends lost 5 bases and 5 bases, in that order; junction bases with no gene match: 9. The CDR3 DNA reads as TGTGCCAGCAGTATGGGACTAGCGGGGGGTATCGGGGAGACCCAGTACTTC. Its protein is CASSMGLAGGIGETQYF.

In its sample, this clone was seen once. This sequence joins TRBV4-2 and TRBJ2-6; possibly TRBD1 for D (6 bases). The CDR3 has 14 residues. Germline CDR1 reads LGHNA; CDR2 reads YNFKEQ. The V end was cut by 6 bases, the J end by 4 bases, with 10 bases between. The CDR3 protein is CASRRGTGANVLTF. The CDR3 DNA sequence: TGTGCCAGCAGAAGAGGGACAGGGGCCAACGTCCTGACTTTC.

This clone has more than one count but fewer than ten. The junction does not match germline at one end; this may be a read error. The V gene is TRBV2, the J gene TRBJ2-5; D perhaps matches TRBD2 (5 bases). CDR1 and CDR2 from the germline V gene are SNHLY and FYNNEI. The CDR3 runs 12 residues. The CDR3 DNA sequence: TGTGCCAGCAGTCAAGCGGCAAAGACCCAGTACTTC. Translation: CASSQAAKTQYF.

The V gene is TRBV5-1, the J gene TRBJ1-1; tentatively, D is TRBD1 (5 bases). The CDR3 is made up of 15 amino acids. CDR1 and CDR2 (germline): SGHRS, YFSETQ. Trimming removed 4 bases from V and 0 bases from J, with 13 bases in between. DNA for the CDR3: TGCGCCAGCAGCGGCGAGGGGCCCCTGAACACTGAAGCTTTCTTT. The encoded protein is CASSGEGPLNTEAFF.

The sample holds one count of this clone. The rearrangement uses TRBV30 and TRBJ1-2; D gene uncertain. This CDR3 comprises 12 residues. In germline, CDR1 is GTSNPN, CDR2 SVGIG (reference sequence). V lost 3 bases, J lost 1 base, and 6 bases lay in between. The CDR3 nucleotides are TGTGCCTGGAGAGGCAATAACTATGGCTACACCTTC. Its translation: CAWRGNNYGYTF.

The rearrangement joins TRBV30 to TRBJ1-1; 9 positions agree with TRBD1. The CDR3 is 17 amino acids. Germline CDR1 is GTSNPN and CDR2 is SVGIG (reference sequence). V trimming: 0 bases; J trimming: 4 bases; junction bases outside the gene matches: 12. The chain's CDR3 is CAWSVRQGGEYSTEAFF. The CDR3 DNA sequence: TGTGCCTGGAGTGTACGACAGGGGGGCGAGTATAGCACTGAAGCTTTCTTT.

The V gene is TRBV29-1, the J gene TRBJ2-7; 12 bases are a match to TRBD1. Germline-derived CDR1 and CDR2 are SQVTM and ANQGSEA. CDR3 size: 14 residues. J lost 3 bases, V lost 7 bases, and 7 bases had no gene match. Written as DNA, the CDR3 is TGCAGCGCTGGGGGACAGGGGGCGGGCTACGAGCAGTACTTC. The encoded protein is CSAGGQGAGYEQYF.

A single count supports this clone. V and J are TRBV7-2 and TRBJ2-3; D could derive from TRBD1 or TRBD2 (6 bases each). Trimming cost V 5 bases and J 2 bases, with 17 bases left between them. From germline, CDR1 is SGHTA and CDR2 FQGNSA. The length of the CDR3 is 16 residues. This chain's CDR3 is CASSPQGGLYTDTQYF. CDR3 nucleotides: TGTGCCAGCAGCCCGCAAGGGGGGTTATACACAGATACGCAGTATTTT. Based on the CDR3 plus reference TRBV7-2 and TRBJ2-3, the full variable domain is GAGVSQSPSNKVTEKGKDVELRCDPISGHTALYWYRQSLGQGLEFLIYFQGNSAPDKSGLPSDRFSAERTGGSVSTLTIQRTQQEDSAVYLCASSPQGGLYTDTQYFGPGTRLTVL.

This chain connects TRBV7-2 to TRBJ2-3; no reliable D call. The CDR3 runs 12 residues. The germline V gene encodes CDR1 SGHTA and CDR2 FQGNSA. The V and J ends lost 1 base and 5 bases respectively, with 4 bases between them. CDR3 in DNA: TGTGCCAGCAGCTTAGATCGAGATACGCAGTATTTT. Protein sequence: CASSLDRDTQYF.

The rearrangement uses TRBV12-5 and TRBJ2-5; D is perhaps TRBD1 (6 bases). V lost 3 bases and J 1 base, leaving 15 bases between the germline ends. The germline CDR1 and CDR2 sequences are LGHNT and FRNRAP. This CDR3 region has 16 residues. The CDR3 reads CASGFRLRTAQETQYF. CDR3 coding DNA: TGTGCTAGTGGTTTTCGTCTCAGGACAGCCCAAGAGACCCAGTACTTC.

Only one count was recorded for this clone. V usage is TRBV27 and J usage is TRBJ2-7; D not certain. Trimming removed 3 bases from V and 3 bases from J, with 12 bases in between. The CDR3 length is 14 residues. Germline values: CDR1 MNHEY, CDR2 SMNVEV (reference sequence). In DNA form, the CDR3 reads TGTGCCAGCAGTTTTCGCGAAACTCGCTACGAGCAGTACTTC. This codes for CASSFRETRYEQYF.

This clone has a handful of counts. The gene calls are TRBV5-1 and TRBJ1-1; 9 bases fit TRBD1. With 4 bases clipped from V and 8 bases from J, the junction kept 3 bases outside the gene matches. This CDR3 comprises 12 residues. Germline CDR1 SGHRS, CDR2 YFSETQ. The CDR3 is CASSVDRGEAFF. The CDR3 DNA follows: TGCGCCAGCAGCGTGGACAGGGGCGAAGCTTTCTTT.